The 18 T cell receptor beta chains in this list originate from one sample, sequenced in a study of T cell repertoires in cytomegalovirus infection. One entry per CDR3 protein, called by TCRdb with MiXCR from the reads. There are 160,000 or so distinct CDR3 sequences in the sample; roughly 17% occur only once, and under 20% lies in the top ten. The source material was CD8+ T cells from PBMCs. The receptor set was obtained from a human donor in good health (CMV status not recorded). Some clones in this sample may be carry-over from other donors' samples.

The rearrangement uses TRBV6-2 or TRBV6-3 and TRBJ2-5, with D tentatively TRBD1 or TRBD2 (5 bases each). The V end was cut by 5 bases, the J end by 5 bases, with 15 bases between. Germline CDR1 and CDR2: MNHEY and SVGEGT. The CDR3 has 14 amino acids. The CDR3 loop is CASSQTSEGETQYF. CDR3 sequence (DNA): TGTGCCAGCAGTCAAACTAGTGAGGGGGAGACCCAGTACTTC.

As regards this clonotype: One junction end disagrees with the germline gene, perhaps due to a read error. The chain is built from TRBV6-5 and TRBJ2-2; 9 bases match TRBD2. Germline V gene data show CDR1 as MNHEY and CDR2 as SVGAGI. The CDR3 extends over 18 amino acids. The CDR3 loop reads CDSSYSLAGALNTGELFF. CDR3 in DNA: TGTGACAGCAGTTACTCGTTAGCGGGGGCCTTGAACACCGGGGAGCTGTTTTTT.

This clonotype has a count of ten or more. The rearrangement links TRBV7-2 to TRBJ2-1; D is unresolved. Germline assignment: CDR1 SGHTA and CDR2 FQGNSA. Trimming removed 3 bases at V and 5 bases at J, with 14 bases between. The CDR3 has 15 residues. The CDR3 sequence: CASSFSRHLHNEQFF. Written as DNA, the CDR3 is TGTGCCAGCAGCTTTAGCCGGCACCTTCACAATGAGCAGTTCTTC.

This clonotype was seen ten or more times. This sequence joins TRBV7-2 and TRBJ2-5; TRBD2 matches at 11 bases. Trimming removed 5 bases from V and 5 bases from J; junction bases left unmatched: 7. Germline lookup yields CDR1 SGHTA and CDR2 FQGNSA. The CDR3 sequence is 15 residues long. The CDR3 here is CASSMSSGGLETQYF. CDR3 in DNA: TGTGCCAGCAGCATGTCTAGCGGGGGGTTGGAGACCCAGTACTTC.

This clonotype was picked up a small number of times. The chain combines TRBV15 with TRBJ1-2; 7 bases align to TRBD1. The CDR3 contains 14 residues. V shed 4 bases, J shed 4 bases, and the junction held 6 bases outside the gene matches. Germline V lookup: CDR1 LNHNV, CDR2 YYDKDF (reference sequence). For the CDR3, the DNA is TGTGCCACCAGCAAAAGGGACAGTGCCTATGGCTACACCTTC. Encoded protein: CATSKRDSAYGYTF.

The count of this clonotype is one. Given a much more abundant clone one base away, this may be a read error. The rearrangement uses TRBV7-8 and TRBJ2-1; TRBD2 aligns across 11 bases. The junction had 9 bases not matched to a gene; V was cut back by 6 bases and J by 5 bases. CDR1 is SGHVS and CDR2 is FQNEAQ in the germline V gene. The CDR3 runs 16 residues. The CDR3 spells CASSSTSGTGHNEQFF. CDR3 in DNA: TGTGCCAGCAGTTCGACTAGCGGGACTGGCCACAATGAGCAGTTCTTC.

This clonotype has a handful of counts. The chain links TRBV5-4 to TRBJ2-1; no clear D gene. Trimming stripped 0 bases from V and 5 bases from J, with 15 bases between. This CDR3 is built from 16 residues. Per the germline V gene, CDR1 is SGHNT and CDR2 is YYREEE (reference sequence). The CDR3 loop is CASSLDPNRQDNEQFF. The CDR3 DNA is TGTGCCAGCAGCTTGGACCCTAATCGTCAGGACAATGAGCAGTTCTTC.

The chain combines TRBV7-3 with TRBJ2-3; 8 nucleotides agree with TRBD1. Germline CDR1 SGHTA, CDR2 FQGTGA. V was pared by 1 base and J by 1 base, with 4 bases of the junction left unmatched. This CDR3 has 16 residues. The chain's CDR3 is CASSLIGQGRTDTQYF. The CDR3 DNA reads as TGTGCCAGCAGCTTAATCGGACAGGGCCGCACAGATACGCAGTATTTT.

The rearrangement joins TRBV10-3 to TRBJ2-5; D perhaps matches TRBD1 (5 bases). Germline V gene data show CDR1 as ENHRY and CDR2 as SYGVKD. Deletions cut 10 bases from V and 3 bases from J, with 21 bases between. The CDR3 is made up of 15 amino acids. Here the CDR3 DNA reads TGTGCCACCAGGACAACACGCGGAAGAGAAGAGACCCAGTACTTC. Residues: CATRTTRGREETQYF.

J is TRBJ2-2 and V is TRBV9, with 11 bases fitting TRBD1. CDR3 length: 14 amino acids. CDR1 SGDLS and CDR2 YYNGEE come from the germline V gene. V was clipped by 5 bases and J by 5 bases; unmatched bases: 2. The chain's CDR3 is CASRGQGATGELFF. CDR3 nucleotide sequence: TGTGCCAGCAGAGGACAGGGGGCGACCGGGGAGCTGTTTTTT.

The chain links TRBV6-5 to TRBJ1-1; possibly TRBD1 for D (5 bases). The CDR3 runs to 13 residues. CDR1 and CDR2 (germline): MNHEY, SVGAGI. Deletions cut 8 bases from V and 5 bases from J, with 15 bases between. The CDR3 reads CASDARKGTEAFF. DNA for the CDR3: TGTGCCAGCGATGCGAGAAAGGGGACTGAAGCTTTCTTT.

This clonotype occurred a few times. V is TRBV15 and J is TRBJ1-1; 9 bases are shared with TRBD1. The ends lost 4 bases at V and 5 bases at J; junction bases unmatched: 17. This CDR3 has 18 amino acids. Per the germline V gene, CDR1 is LNHNV and CDR2 is YYDKDF (reference sequence). The CDR3 DNA sequence: TGTGCCACCAGCACAGTGACAGGGGGGAAACTTTTTAATACTGAAGCTTTCTTT. Encoded protein: CATSTVTGGKLFNTEAFF.

This clonotype was detected only a few times. The V call is TRBV28, the J call TRBJ2-3, with D possibly being TRBD2 (5 bases). V was trimmed by 2 bases and J by 2 bases, leaving 11 bases between them. CDR1 MDHEN and CDR2 SYDVKM come from the germline V gene. CDR3 length equals 15 residues. The CDR3: CASSLGADNTDTQYF. CDR3 nucleotides: TGTGCCAGCAGTTTAGGAGCGGATAACACAGATACGCAGTATTTT.

This clonotype showed up just a few times. The J gene is TRBJ2-3, the V gene TRBV4-1; TRBD1 or TRBD2 may be the D gene (5 bases each). V lost 3 bases to trimming and J lost 2 bases, with 15 bases between them. CDR3 size: 16 residues. From germline, CDR1 is MGHRA and CDR2 YSYEKL. CDR3 loop: CASSQFLGTSTDTQYF. The CDR3 DNA reads TGCGCCAGCAGCCAGTTTCTCGGGACCTCCACAGATACGCAGTATTTT.

In this sample, this clonotype turned up a few times. J is TRBJ2-1 and V is TRBV29-1, with D possibly being TRBD2 (6 bases). The CDR3 runs 14 residues. In germline, CDR1 is SQVTM, CDR2 ANQGSEA. Between the trimmed V and J ends, which lost 2 bases and 2 bases, there was a span of 10 bases. As DNA, the CDR3 is TGCAGCGTTGAACCGTGGGGGGCCTACAATGAGCAGTTCTTC. It codes for CSVEPWGAYNEQFF.

The chain couples TRBV9 to TRBJ2-7; D is possibly TRBD1 (6 bases). From germline, CDR1 is SGDLS and CDR2 YYNGEE. The CDR3 runs 16 residues. Trimming cost V 3 bases and J 3 bases, with 19 bases left between them. CDR3 amino acids: CASSALRTAEYYEQYF. Here the CDR3 DNA reads TGTGCCAGCAGCGCCCTTCGGACAGCCGAGTACTACGAGCAGTACTTC.

This clonotype showed up just a few times. This chain joins TRBV4-3 and TRBJ2-7; 7 nucleotides agree with TRBD1. Germline V gene sequence: CDR1 LGHNA, CDR2 YSLEER. V was pared by 1 base and J by 2 bases, with 5 bases of the junction left unmatched. The CDR3 has 15 amino acids. CDR3 residues: CASSQAPGQTYEQYF. Here the CDR3 DNA reads TGCGCCAGCAGCCAAGCCCCGGGACAGACCTACGAGCAGTACTTC.

This clonotype was seen ten or more times. This chain uses TRBV7-2 with TRBJ2-3; perhaps TRBD2 as D (5 bases). Germline-derived CDR1 and CDR2 are SGHTA and FQGNSA. The CDR3 runs to 15 residues. Trimming pared 7 bases from V and 0 bases from J, leaving 14 bases between. The CDR3 region is CASTPSGPSTDTQYF. CDR3 DNA sequence: TGTGCCAGCACCCCGAGCGGCCCTAGCACAGATACGCAGTATTTT.